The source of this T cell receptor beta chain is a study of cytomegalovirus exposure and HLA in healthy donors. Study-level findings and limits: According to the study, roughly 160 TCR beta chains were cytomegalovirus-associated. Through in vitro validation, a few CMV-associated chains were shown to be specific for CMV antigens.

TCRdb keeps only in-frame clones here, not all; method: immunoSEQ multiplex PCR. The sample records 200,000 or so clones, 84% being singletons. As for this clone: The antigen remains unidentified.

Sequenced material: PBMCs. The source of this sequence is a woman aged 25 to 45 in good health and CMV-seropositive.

In DNA, the CDR3 is TGTGCCAGCAGCTTAGGACAGGGGTGGTCTGAAGCTTTCTTT. Protein: CASSLGQGWSEAFF. The chain has TRBV11-2 and TRBJ1-1, with 8 nucleotides matching TRBD1. Unmatched junction bases numbered 4, after V lost 1 base and J lost 6 bases. The germline CDR1 and CDR2 sequences are SGHAT and FQNNGV. This CDR3 region has 14 residues.